This T cell receptor (beta chain) was captured by sequencing in a study of cytomegalovirus exposure and HLA in healthy donors. The study, taken as a whole, reports: An Asian-associated ancestry cluster reportedly showed fewer N-insertions than the approximately 650-donor mean in a later analysis.

A word on this clone: Its specificity is unknown.

60 Vbeta and 13 Jbeta primers were used in PCR. The assay was immunoSEQ multiplex PCR, and TCRdb's table has in-frame clones only and misses some. The data contain some 190,000 clones, more than 75% of them singletons. This CDR3 spans 14 amino acids. The ends lost 6 bases at V and 3 bases at J; junction bases unmatched: 11. Germline CDR1 SQVTM, CDR2 ANQGSEA. The sequence was collected from a man aged 40-49 years in good health and CMV-seronegative. The chain employs TRBV29-1 and TRBJ2-7; 7 bases are shared with TRBD1. The sequenced material came from PBMCs. The CDR3 sequence is CSVVPTGDIYEQYF. CDR3 DNA: TGCAGCGTCGTCCCAACAGGGGACATCTACGAGCAGTACTTC.